One sample yielded the 26 T cell receptor beta chains listed below, sequenced in a study of naive and memory T cell subsets. Both TRBC1 and TRBC2 were covered by a beta constant-region primer of two equimolar oligonucleotides. Ligated cDNA was amplified by four rounds of PCR with nested alpha and beta constant-region primers and SP2. TCRdb called the UMI-ligation and nested PCR reads again in MiXCR, with one record for every CDR3 protein. The table records more than 2,500 distinct CDR3 sequences, about 5% of them present only once. Sequencing input: CD4+ TEMRA cells from blood. Subset here: effector memory re-expressing CD45RA, CD45RA+ CD27-. The source of these receptors is a human donor in good health.

This clonotype was seen at least ten times. The J gene is TRBJ2-1, the V gene TRBV6-2 or TRBV6-3; D may be TRBD2 (6 bases). This CDR3 is 16 amino acids long. Germline-derived CDR1 and CDR2 are MNHEY and SVGEGT. V lost 5 bases to trimming and J lost 9 bases, with 23 bases between them. CDR3 sequence (DNA): TGTGCCAGCAGTATGAGGACTATCGTGGGGGGAACTGAGCAGTTCTTC. Amino acids: CASSMRTIVGGTEQFF.

By share, this clonotype counts as medium-sized. The V gene is TRBV12-3 or TRBV12-4, the J gene TRBJ1-6, with D unclear. This CDR3 region has 14 residues. With 1 base removed from V and 5 bases from J, the gap between germline ends came to 6 bases. The CDR3 region is CASSLVFDNSPLHF. CDR3 coding DNA: TGTGCCAGCAGTTTAGTCTTCGATAATTCACCCCTCCACTTT.

There are many counts of this clonotype. V gene TRBV6-5 combines with J gene TRBJ1-5; no definite D call. V was clipped by 4 bases and J by 6 bases, with 7 bases between them. The germline CDR1 and CDR2 sequences are MNHEY and SVGAGI. The length of the CDR3 is 12 residues. CDR3 coding DNA: TGTGCCAGCAGTTTCGACATTCAGCCCCAGCATTTT. Translating it yields CASSFDIQPQHF.

This clonotype came up many times. V and J are TRBV10-3 and TRBJ2-3; no definite D call. The germline V gene encodes CDR1 ENHRY and CDR2 SYGVKD. The CDR3 extends over 11 amino acids. The V end was cut by 3 bases, the J end by 8 bases, with 6 bases between. The CDR3 loop is CAISDYGTQYF. CDR3 sequence (DNA): TGTGCCATCAGTGACTACGGTACGCAGTATTTT.

This clonotype is termed large. The CDR3 sequence: CASSVGPSTDTQYF. In DNA form, the CDR3 reads TGTGCCAGCAGCGTGGGACCGAGCACAGATACGCAGTATTTT. The chain links TRBV7-7 to TRBJ2-3, with D possibly being TRBD1 or TRBD2 (5 bases each). Germline V gene sequence: CDR1 SSHAT, CDR2 FNYEAQ (reference sequence). V was trimmed by 5 bases and J by 0 bases, leaving 9 bases between them. This CDR3 region has 14 residues. Filled out from reference TRBV7-7 and TRBJ2-3, the complete variable domain reads GAGVSQSPRYKVTKRGQDVTLRCDPISSHATLYWYQQALGQGPEFLTYFNYEAQPDKSGLPSDRFSAERPEGSISTLTIQRTEQRDSAMYRCASSVGPSTDTQYFGPGTRLTVL.

In its sample, this clonotype ranks as medium-sized. The CDR3 bases are TGTGCCAGCAGCGTAGATCTACAGTCCTACGAGCAGTACTTC. Its translation is CASSVDLQSYEQYF. The V gene is TRBV9, the J gene TRBJ2-7; D uncertain. The V end lost 0 bases, the J end lost 1 base, and 8 bases lay between the germline ends. Germline CDR1 SGDLS, CDR2 YYNGEE. The CDR3 contains 14 residues.

This clonotype was seen many times. V usage is TRBV3-1 and J usage is TRBJ2-1; the match to TRBD2 covers 9 bases. Per the germline V gene, CDR1 is LGHDT and CDR2 is YNNKEL (reference sequence). CDR3 length: 17 residues. Trimming at V came to 2 bases and at J to 6 bases, leaving 11 bases not matched to a gene. CDR3 residues: CASSQPFSGSFGNEQFF. The CDR3 coding sequence is TGTGCCAGCAGCCAACCCTTTAGCGGGAGTTTTGGCAATGAGCAGTTCTTC.

Sample share makes this clonotype medium-sized. The chain employs TRBV6-5 and TRBJ1-3; no reliable D call. In germline, CDR1 is MNHEY, CDR2 SVGAGI. The length of the CDR3 is 14 residues. The V and J ends lost 8 bases and 0 bases respectively, with 11 bases between them. CDR3 residues: CASFSRNSGNTIYF. DNA of the CDR3: TGTGCCAGCTTCTCTCGTAACTCTGGAAACACCATATATTTT.

This clonotype was detected many times. Written as DNA, the CDR3 is TGTGCCAGCAGTTTAACGGGACACACGGGGGAAAGGGCTTTCTTT. Amino acids: CASSLTGHTGERAFF. This chain connects TRBV6-1 to TRBJ1-1; the D gene is possibly TRBD1 (6 bases). Trimming removed 5 bases from V and 11 bases from J, with 24 bases in between. Germline V CDR1 and CDR2: MNHNS, SASEGT. The CDR3 totals 15 residues.

This clonotype was found a few times. The chain links TRBV6-1 to TRBJ2-1; TRBD2 aligns across 10 bases. Germline CDR1 is MNHNS and CDR2 is SASEGT. The CDR3 has 13 residues. Germline trimming cut 8 bases from V and 8 bases from J; bases unmatched to any gene: 6. CDR3 loop: CASELAGLYEQFF. CDR3 DNA sequence: TGTGCCAGCGAACTAGCGGGATTATATGAGCAGTTCTTC.

This clonotype was picked up many times. This chain joins TRBV7-2 and TRBJ2-3; D not certain. The CDR3 is made up of 15 amino acids. Trimming removed 5 bases from V and 3 bases from J, with 15 bases in between. Germline loops: CDR1 SGHTA, CDR2 FQGNSA. CDR3 sequence: CASSLGNLGTDTQYF. The CDR3 bases are TGTGCCAGCAGCCTAGGGAACTTGGGGACAGATACGCAGTATTTT. Variable domain in full (rest from reference TRBV7-2 and TRBJ2-3): GAGVSQSPSNKVTEKGKDVELRCDPISGHTALYWYRQSLGQGLEFLIYFQGNSAPDKSGLPSDRFSAERTGGSVSTLTIQRTQQEDSAVYLCASSLGNLGTDTQYFGPGTRLTVL.

This clonotype has just a few counts. The rearrangement uses TRBV21-1 and TRBJ2-1; the D segment call TRBD1 is taken from the table without a DNA check. TRBV21-1 constitutes a pseudogene. The CDR3 length is 17 residues. In nucleotides, the CDR3 is TGTGCCAGCAGCAAAGTCCCGGGAACTAGCTCCAACAATGAGCAGTTCTTC. Residues: CASSKVPGTSSNNEQFF.

This clonotype was seen many times. In DNA form, the CDR3 reads TGTGCCAGCAGTTATCCGGGACTCCGCTCCTACGAGCAGTACTTC. Protein: CASSYPGLRSYEQYF. The chain has TRBV7-2 and TRBJ2-7; a weak D match, TRBD2 (6 bases). The germline V gene has CDR1 SGHTA and CDR2 FQGNSA. CDR3 size: 15 residues. V was pared by 6 bases and J by 0 bases, with 15 bases between.

This clonotype was counted many times. This chain joins TRBV12-3 or TRBV12-4 and TRBJ2-5, with D tentatively TRBD2 (5 bases). This CDR3 contains 16 residues. The ends were cut back, 5 bases at V and 5 bases at J, with 21 bases in the middle. CDR3 sequence: CASSPRVGGRGETQYF. The CDR3 DNA reads TGTGCCAGCAGTCCACGGGTTGGCGGGCGAGGGGAGACCCAGTACTTC.

This clonotype is medium-sized within its sample. The rearrangement uses TRBV7-6 and TRBJ1-5; 11 bases map to TRBD1. CDR3 length equals 17 residues. Germline CDR1 and CDR2: SGHVS and FNYEAQ. The junction had 9 bases not matched to a gene; V was cut back by 3 bases and J by 5 bases. The CDR3 sequence: CASSFRDRGRIDQPQHF. CDR3 bases: TGTGCCAGCAGCTTCAGGGACAGGGGGAGGATTGATCAGCCCCAGCATTTT.

This clonotype was detected many times. The chain carries TRBV7-9 and TRBJ1-4, with D tentatively TRBD1 (5 bases). The germline gives CDR1 SEHNR, CDR2 FQNEAQ (reference sequence). V was cut by 5 bases and J by 4 bases, with 11 bases left in between. CDR3 size: 14 residues. The CDR3 bases are TGTGCCAGCAGCCACCGACAGAGTAATGAAAAACTGTTTTTT. Protein product: CASSHRQSNEKLFF.

CDR3 amino acids: CASSLKGEKLFF. CDR3 nucleotides: TGTGCCAGCAGTTTAAAGGGTGAAAAACTGTTTTTT. The chain has TRBV12-3 or TRBV12-4 and TRBJ1-4; D call uncertain. CDR3 size: 12 residues. V was pared by 2 bases and J by 7 bases, with 5 bases between.

This clonotype was counted many times. The gene calls are TRBV10-2 and TRBJ1-5; unclear D gene. Trimming left V 7 bases short and J 0 bases short, with 10 bases between. CDR1 and CDR2 from the germline V gene are WSHSY and SAAADI. The CDR3 covers 14 residues. The CDR3 here is CASNPTDSNQPQHF. The CDR3 DNA follows: TGCGCCAGCAACCCTACAGATAGCAATCAGCCCCAGCATTTT.

In its sample, this clonotype is medium-sized. J is TRBJ2-3 and V is TRBV29-1; the match to TRBD1 covers 8 bases. The V gene's germline CDR1 is SQVTM and CDR2 ANQGSEA. The CDR3 covers 16 residues. With 5 bases clipped from V and 2 bases from J, the junction kept 12 bases outside the gene matches. CDR3 nucleotides: TGCAGCGTTTGTAGGTGGGACAGGTCCTCCACAGATACGCAGTATTTT. It translates to CSVCRWDRSSTDTQYF.

This clonotype was counted ten times or more. This chain joins TRBV15 and TRBJ2-7; TRBD1 aligns across 8 bases. J gave up 3 bases and V 5 bases, and 9 bases lay outside the gene matches. The length of the CDR3 is 15 residues. In germline, CDR1 is LNHNV, CDR2 YYDKDF (reference sequence). CDR3 in amino acids: CATSQSGTGGYEQYF. CDR3 bases: TGTGCCACCAGCCAGAGTGGGACAGGAGGCTACGAGCAGTACTTC. Full variable domain (rest looked up from reference TRBV15 and TRBJ2-7): DAMVIQNPRYQVTQFGKPVTLSCSQTLNHNVMYWYQQKSSQAPKLLFHYYDKDFNNEADTPDNFQSRRPNTSFCFLDIRSPGLGDTAMYLCATSQSGTGGYEQYFGPGTRLTVT.

This clonotype has a handful of counts. The V gene is TRBV5-4, the J gene TRBJ1-1; no firm D call. CDR1 is SGHNT and CDR2 is YYREEE in the germline V gene (reference sequence). This CDR3 has 14 amino acids. V was shortened by 3 bases and J by 5 bases, with 14 bases between the two germline ends. The CDR3 sequence is CASSSMSVGTEAFF. CDR3 coding DNA: TGTGCCAGCAGCTCGATGTCGGTGGGGACTGAAGCTTTCTTT.

This clonotype was seen at least ten times. The genes are TRBV15 and TRBJ2-5; D possibly matches TRBD1 or TRBD2 (5 bases each). V lost 1 base to trimming and J lost 2 bases, with 11 bases between them. Germline CDR1 LNHNV, CDR2 YYDKDF (reference sequence). The CDR3 is 15 residues long. The CDR3 DNA is TGTGCCACCAGCAGAGCCCCGGGACGACAAGAGACCCAGTACTTC. Its translation is CATSRAPGRQETQYF.

This clonotype is medium-sized within its sample. V usage is TRBV20-1 and J usage is TRBJ2-3; 10 bases are a match to TRBD1. The CDR3 spans 16 residues. V was pared by 2 bases and J by 3 bases, with 8 bases of the junction left unmatched. Germline assignment: CDR1 DFQATT and CDR2 SNEGSKA (reference sequence). CDR3 nucleotides: TGCAGTGCTAGATACCCGACAGGGGGCTCGACAGATACGCAGTATTTT. It encodes CSARYPTGGSTDTQYF.

This clonotype was detected ten times or more. The chain employs TRBV20-1 and TRBJ2-2; 9 bases line up with TRBD1. Trimming took 2 bases from V and 4 from J; bases not matched to a gene: 14. CDR1 and CDR2 (germline): DFQATT, SNEGSKA (reference sequence). CDR3 length: 18 residues. CDR3 sequence: CSARSPNRGQMGTGELFF. CDR3 sequence (DNA): TGCAGTGCTAGATCCCCAAACAGGGGGCAGATGGGCACCGGGGAGCTGTTTTTT.

Judged by abundance, this clonotype is large (0.1 to 1%). J is TRBJ1-1 and V is TRBV4-1, with D maybe TRBD1 (5 bases). Germline V gene sequence: CDR1 MGHRA, CDR2 YSYEKL. The CDR3 totals 17 residues. V dropped 2 bases and J dropped 4 bases, with 20 bases sitting between them. The CDR3 is CASSQNPLRRGVTEAFF. The CDR3 DNA reads as TGCGCCAGCAGCCAAAACCCCCTTCGACGAGGGGTCACTGAAGCTTTCTTT.

This clonotype rates as medium-sized. The V gene is TRBV5-1, the J gene TRBJ2-3; TRBD2 might be the D (5 bases). Trimming stripped 0 bases from V and 0 bases from J, with 5 bases between. Germline V gene lookup returns CDR1 SGHRS and CDR2 YFSETQ. The CDR3 loop spans 14 amino acids. The DNA for the CDR3 is TGCGCCAGCAGCTTGGGGACTAGCACAGATACGCAGTATTTT. Encoded protein: CASSLGTSTDTQYF.